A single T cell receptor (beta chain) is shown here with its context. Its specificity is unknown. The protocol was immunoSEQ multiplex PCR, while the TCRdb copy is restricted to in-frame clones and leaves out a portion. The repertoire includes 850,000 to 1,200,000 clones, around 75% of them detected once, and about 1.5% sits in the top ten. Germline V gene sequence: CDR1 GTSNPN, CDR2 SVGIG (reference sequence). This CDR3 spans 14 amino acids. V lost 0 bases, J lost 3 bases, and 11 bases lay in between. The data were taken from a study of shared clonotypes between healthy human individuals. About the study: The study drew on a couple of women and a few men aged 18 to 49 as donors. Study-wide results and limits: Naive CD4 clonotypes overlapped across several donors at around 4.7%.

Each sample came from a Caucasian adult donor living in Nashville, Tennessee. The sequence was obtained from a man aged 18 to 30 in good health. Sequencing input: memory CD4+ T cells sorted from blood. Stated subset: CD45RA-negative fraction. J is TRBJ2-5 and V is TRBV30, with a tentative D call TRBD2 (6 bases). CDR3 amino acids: CAWSVHGGEETQYF. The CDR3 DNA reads TGTGCCTGGAGTGTACACGGGGGAGAAGAGACCCAGTACTTC.